Listed below are T cell receptor beta chains from one sample, sequenced in a study of blood T cell repertoires in COVID-19. Produced via immunoSEQ multiplex PCR; TCRdb's table is partial and in-frame only. The repertoire holds approximately 190,000 clones, with 82% as singletons. The sequenced material came from peripheral blood. These receptors all stem from a woman aged 55 to 70 with COVID-19, enrolled during active disease. Each CDR3 is given with its conserved first and last residue. D genes are given only for firm matches. Size values are once, few and many counts, or a class for expanded clones, and some rows have none.

d_gene,abundance,v_gene,j_gene,CDR3nt,CDR3aa
.,.,TRBV30,TRBJ2-2,TGTGCCTGGAGTGTGACCAGGTACACCGGGGAGCTGTTTTTT,CAWSVTRYTGELFF
.,.,TRBV6-2/TRBV6-3,TRBJ2-5,TGTGCCAGCAGTCCAGGTATTGAGACCCAGTACTTC,CASSPGIETQYF
TRBD2,once,TRBV11-3,TRBJ2-1,TGTGCCAGCAGCCGGACTAGCGGGAGACTTGATGAGCAGTTCTTC,CASSRTSGRLDEQFF
.,.,TRBV25-1,TRBJ1-2,TGTGCCAGCAGTGAATACTCGGGAGCCCCCAGTGGCTACACCTTC,CASSEYSGAPSGYTF
.,.,TRBV11-2,TRBJ1-6,TGTGCCAGCAGCTTACCCGACGGAATCGGGGGGTATAATTCACCCCTCCACTTT,CASSLPDGIGGYNSPLHF
TRBD2,.,TRBV5-4,TRBJ2-1,TGTGCCAGCAGCTTGCCTAGCGGGGGGCTCTCCTACAATGAGCAGTTCTTC,CASSLPSGGLSYNEQFF
TRBD2,.,TRBV7-8,TRBJ2-1,TGTGCCAGCAGCTTAGCTGGAGGGACTAGCGGCCAGCAGTTCTTC,CASSLAGGTSGQQFF
.,.,TRBV5-1,TRBJ2-3,TGCGCCAGCAGCTTGAACCGGGGTAGCACAGATACGCAGTATTTT,CASSLNRGSTDTQYF
.,once,TRBV30,TRBJ1-2,TGTGCCTGGAGTGTAGGGGAGGTTGGCTACACCTTC,CAWSVGEVGYTF
TRBD1,.,TRBV7-9,TRBJ1-1,TGTGCCAGCAGCAGATATGGACAGGGGAACACTGAAGCTTTCTTT,CASSRYGQGNTEAFF
TRBD1,.,TRBV6-5,TRBJ1-1,TGTGCCAGCAGTTTTTACCCGGGACAGGGCCCCGATGAAGCTTTCTTT,CASSFYPGQGPDEAFF
TRBD2,.,TRBV9,TRBJ2-7,TGTGCCAGCAGCGCTGGACTAGCTGAGACCTACGAGCAGTACTTC,CASSAGLAETYEQYF
TRBD1,.,TRBV18,TRBJ1-5,TGTGCCAGCTCGGGACAGTACAATCAGCCCCAGCATTTT,CASSGQYNQPQHF
.,.,TRBV29-1,TRBJ2-7,TGCAGCGTTGAAGATCGGGGTTCCTACGAGCAGTACTTC,CSVEDRGSYEQYF
TRBD1,.,TRBV28,TRBJ2-1,TGTGCCAGCAGTACCGTTCGACAGGGGCTTTCCGGGAATGAGCAGTTCTTC,CASSTVRQGLSGNEQFF
.,.,TRBV6-5,TRBJ1-2,TGTGCCAGCAGTTACTTTGGACGGACAGCCTATGGCTACACCTTC,CASSYFGRTAYGYTF
.,once,TRBV7-2,TRBJ2-7,TGTGCCAGCAGCTCAAACAGGGATACGTACGAGCAGTACTTC,CASSSNRDTYEQYF
.,.,TRBV28,TRBJ1-5,TGTGCCAGCAGTTTATCCACCTTAGCGGCACCCCAGGGCCCACTCAGCAATCAGCCCCAGCATTTT,CASSLSTLAAPQGPLSNQPQHF
.,.,TRBV3-1/TRBV3-2,TRBJ1-4,TGTGCCAGCAGCCAAGACCGGCAGGGCTATGAAAAACTGTTTTTT,CASSQDRQGYEKLFF
.,few,TRBV3-1/TRBV3-2,TRBJ1-2,TGTGCCAGCAGCGGCAGGGTATATGGCTACACCTTC,CASSGRVYGYTF
TRBD2,.,TRBV7-3,TRBJ2-1,TGTGCCAGCAGCTTAACGGGAGGGAACTCCTACAATGAGCAGTTCTTC,CASSLTGGNSYNEQFF
TRBD1,.,TRBV29-1,TRBJ2-3,TGCAGCGTCGAAGATCCGGACAGGGGGGTTTGGGATACGCAGTATTTT,CSVEDPDRGVWDTQYF
TRBD2,many,TRBV7-6,TRBJ2-1,TGTGCCAGCAGCTCCCTCGCGGGGGAGTACAATGAGCAGTTCTTC,CASSSLAGEYNEQFF